A selection of T cell receptor beta chains follows, all from one sample in a study of T cell responses to AZD1222 COVID-19 vaccine. TCRdb's table, derived via immunoSEQ multiplex PCR, lists solely in-frame clones and lacks some. The sample contains about 85,000 clones, approximately 87% of which appear only once. The sequences come from peripheral blood, collected on day 0 of AZD1222 vaccination. Receptors were obtained from an adult in good health. Each CDR3 is given with its conserved first and last residue. The D gene is left open where the match is weak. Size is omitted from some rows. Given values are once, few, many or a class for expanded clones.

j_call d_call v_call clone_size cdr3_aa cdr3_nt
TRBJ1-6 NA TRBV6-5 once CASSFRQPNNSPLHF TGTGCCAGCAGTTTCCGACAGCCCAATAATTCACCCCTCCACTTT
TRBJ1-6 NA TRBV6-5 few CASSRTVDSPLHF TGTGCCAGCAGTCGTACAGTCGATTCACCCCTCCACTTT
TRBJ1-2 NA TRBV5-1 NA CASMPGLMSLGYGYTF TGCGCCAGTATGCCGGGACTCATGAGTTTGGGGTATGGCTACACCTTC
TRBJ1-1 NA TRBV7-2 NA CASSLERGSSEAFF TGTGCCAGCAGCTTAGAGCGAGGGAGCTCTGAAGCTTTCTTT
TRBJ1-2 NA TRBV28 NA CASSLSPDRGHGYTF TGTGCCAGCAGCCTCAGTCCAGACAGAGGTCATGGCTACACCTTC
TRBJ2-7 NA TRBV11-2 NA CASSLVRGGPYEQYF TGTGCCAGCAGCTTAGTAAGGGGTGGGCCCTACGAGCAGTACTTC
TRBJ2-1 NA TRBV5-1 NA CASSWEGGSYNEQFF TGCGCCAGCAGCTGGGAGGGGGGTTCCTACAATGAGCAGTTCTTC
TRBJ2-7 TRBD2 TRBV7-8 NA CASSPGGASAYEQYF TGTGCCAGCAGCCCGGGGGGGGCCTCCGCCTACGAGCAGTACTTC
TRBJ2-5 TRBD1 TRBV6-5 NA CASSKERGRETQYF TGTGCCAGCAGCAAGGAGAGGGGGCGAGAGACCCAGTACTTC
TRBJ2-7 TRBD1 TRBV6-5 NA CASRGTGYSGEQYF TGTGCCAGCAGAGGGACAGGGTATTCGGGGGAGCAGTACTTC
TRBJ1-1 NA TRBV14 NA CASSQAGGTKAFF TGTGCCAGCAGCCAAGCTGGGGGGACCAAAGCTTTCTTT
TRBJ1-5 NA TRBV30 NA CAWSPRVNQPQHF TGTGCCTGGAGCCCGAGGGTCAATCAGCCCCAGCATTTT
TRBJ2-7 TRBD2 TRBV7-8 NA CASSSRTSGSEEQYF TGTGCCAGCAGCTCCAGGACTAGCGGGAGTGAAGAGCAGTACTTC
TRBJ2-4 TRBD2 TRBV12-3/TRBV12-4 NA CASSLGGNIQYF TGTGCCAGCAGTTTGGGGGGGAACATTCAGTACTTC
TRBJ2-7 NA TRBV28 NA CASTATRRSYEQYF TGTGCCAGCACCGCGACACGGCGCTCCTACGAGCAGTACTTC
TRBJ1-2 TRBD1 TRBV6-5 NA CASRLGQGGLGGYTF TGTGCCAGCAGACTCGGACAGGGGGGACTCGGTGGCTACACCTTC
TRBJ1-5 NA TRBV28 NA CASAGDQPQHF TGTGCCAGCGCGGGGGATCAGCCCCAGCATTTT
TRBJ2-7 NA TRBV27 NA CASSFAGGSSYEQYF TGTGCCAGCAGTTTTGCTGGGGGAAGCTCCTACGAGCAGTACTTC
TRBJ1-1 TRBD1 TRBV10-1 NA CASSDSSTGNAEAFF TGCGCCAGCAGTGACTCCTCGACAGGGAATGCTGAAGCTTTCTTT
TRBJ1-2 NA TRBV28 NA CASSVGNSNYGYTF TGTGCCAGCAGTGTCGGAAATTCTAACTATGGCTACACCTTC
TRBJ2-7 NA TRBV10-1 once CASSLRRDISYEQYF TGCGCCAGCAGCCTCCGGCGGGATATCTCCTACGAGCAGTACTTC
TRBJ1-3 NA TRBV9 NA CASSVAPGVGNTIYF TGTGCCAGCAGCGTAGCCCCAGGGGTCGGAAACACCATATATTTT
TRBJ2-3 NA TRBV6-2/TRBV6-3 NA CASSYWDSPPDTQYF TGTGCCAGCAGTTACTGGGACTCTCCCCCAGATACGCAGTATTTT
TRBJ1-1 TRBD1 TRBV5-6 medium-sized CASNVRRTGNTEAFF TGTGCCAGCAACGTTCGTCGGACAGGGAACACTGAAGCTTTCTTT
TRBJ1-2 NA TRBV5-8 NA CASSLGVSGYGYTF TGTGCCAGCAGCTTGGGAGTCAGCGGGTATGGCTACACCTTC
TRBJ1-5 NA TRBV6-5 NA CASSYSQTSNQPQHF TGTGCCAGCAGTTACTCCCAGACTAGCAATCAGCCCCAGCATTTT
TRBJ2-1 NA TRBV11-3 once CASSLESYWGIQSRYNEQFF TGTGCCAGCAGCTTAGAATCCTATTGGGGGATTCAGTCGCGGTACAATGAGCAGTTCTTC
TRBJ2-7 TRBD2 TRBV20-1 NA CSAERGYEQYF TGCAGTGCCGAGCGGGGTTACGAGCAGTACTTC
TRBJ1-2 TRBD1 TRBV5-1 NA CASSPGQGVNYGYTF TGCGCCAGCAGCCCTGGACAGGGGGTAAACTATGGCTACACCTTC
TRBJ2-7 NA TRBV28 NA CASNPPGTYEQYF TGTGCCAGCAACCCTCCGGGGACCTACGAGCAGTACTTC
TRBJ1-2 NA TRBV28 few CASSLGAGNYGYTF TGTGCCAGCAGTTTAGGGGCCGGAAACTATGGCTACACCTTC
TRBJ2-2 NA TRBV28 NA CASRPGNTGELFF TGTGCCAGCAGACCGGGGAACACCGGGGAGCTGTTTTTT
TRBJ2-7 TRBD2 TRBV10-2 NA CASSEFGRAGEQYF TGCGCCAGCAGTGAGTTCGGGAGGGCCGGGGAGCAGTACTTC
TRBJ1-5 NA TRBV7-2 NA CASSLDQSNQPQHF TGTGCCAGCAGCTTAGACCAAAGCAATCAGCCCCAGCATTTT
TRBJ1-5 NA TRBV7-2 NA CASSYLGVSNQPQHF TGTGCCAGCAGCTACCTAGGTGTCAGCAATCAGCCCCAGCATTTT
TRBJ1-1 NA TRBV5-5 once CASSLAGLGFLTEAFF TGTGCCAGCAGCTTGGCCGGGTTGGGCTTCCTTACTGAAGCTTTCTTT
TRBJ2-3 NA TRBV6-2/TRBV6-3 NA CASSSPGLTQYF TGTGCCAGCAGTTCCCCGGGGCTGACGCAGTATTTT
TRBJ1-1 NA TRBV11-3 few CASSGEGGGNTEAFF TGTGCCAGCAGCGGTGAAGGGGGAGGGAACACTGAAGCTTTCTTT
TRBJ1-2 TRBD1 TRBV6-5 once CASSPGTGYGYTF TGTGCCAGCAGCCCCGGGACAGGGTATGGCTACACCTTC
TRBJ1-1 TRBD1 TRBV6-6 NA CASSMTGGNTEAFF TGTGCCAGCAGCATGACAGGGGGAAACACTGAAGCTTTCTTT
TRBJ1-5 TRBD1 TRBV2 NA CASSGQGGNQPQHF TGTGCCAGCAGTGGACAGGGGGGCAATCAGCCCCAGCATTTT
TRBJ2-7 NA TRBV5-6 few CASSLTGATPGEQYF TGTGCCAGCAGCTTAACGGGAGCCACCCCCGGCGAGCAGTACTTC
TRBJ1-1 TRBD1 TRBV18 NA CASSPTSGQGLAEAFF TGTGCCAGCTCACCAACGAGTGGACAGGGTCTCGCTGAAGCTTTCTTT
TRBJ2-1 NA TRBV5-1 NA CASSLKMSSYNEQFF TGCGCCAGCAGCTTAAAGATGAGCTCCTACAATGAGCAGTTCTTC
TRBJ2-7 NA TRBV29-1 few CSVALNYEQYF TGCAGCGTTGCCCTTAACTACGAGCAGTACTTC
TRBJ2-7 NA TRBV10-3 NA CAMRKKGEKSYEQYF TGTGCCATGAGGAAAAAGGGGGAGAAAAGCTACGAGCAGTACTTC
TRBJ1-1 NA TRBV7-8 NA CASSLTRNTEAFF TGTGCCAGCAGCTTAACTAGGAACACTGAAGCTTTCTTT